This T cell receptor beta chain was sequenced for a study of regulatory T cells in long-lasting Graves disease. General study points: Newly diagnosed disease favored TRBV20-1 and TRBJ2-1 over persistent disease.

Remarks on this clonotype: No antigen is known for it. A much bigger clone sits one base away, suggesting this may be a read error.

TCR beta libraries were built with iRepertoire HTBI primers and Arm-PCR of CDR3 regions. From the multiplex PCR reads, TCRdb called clonotypes with MiXCR, one entry per CDR3 protein. The sample has some 450,000 distinct CDR3 sequences, about 16% seen once. As to time point: newly diagnosed GD, antithyroid drugs for less than 3 months. Extracted RNA from PBMCs served as the source of the TCR library. The CDR3 extends over 15 amino acids. Germline V CDR1 and CDR2: MNHEY, SVGEGT. The same sample was also studied in work on T cells in Graves' hyperthyroidism and ophthalmopathy. In that study: Most thyroid clonotypes that were expanded above 0.001 also turned up in blood.

This TCR was sampled from a woman aged 25 to 39 with Graves disease. Sequencing used peripheral blood mononuclear cells (PBMCs), obtained at new diagnosis, from a patient treated with antithyroid drugs. The V and J genes are TRBV6-2 or TRBV6-3 and TRBJ2-3; no reliable D call. CDR3: CAISEVVCSTDTQYF. CDR3 bases: TGTGCCATCAGTGAGGTGGTCTGTAGCACAGATACGCAGTATTTT.